Listed here is a single T cell receptor beta chain. Assay: immunoSEQ multiplex PCR; the TCRdb copy retains only in-frame clones and omits some. The table lists 200,000 or so clones, 86% of them singletons. V trimming: 6 bases; J trimming: 6 bases; junction bases outside the gene matches: 3. Germline assignment: CDR1 SGHTA and CDR2 FQGTGA. The CDR3 contains 14 residues. The sample belongs to a study of blood T cell repertoires in COVID-19. The sequenced sample consisted of peripheral blood. The chain employs TRBV7-3 and TRBJ2-1; 12 nucleotides line up with TRBD2. This clonotype originated in an elderly man with acute or convalescent COVID-19. This CDR3 reads CASSLGLAGNEQFF. The CDR3, as DNA: TGTGCCAGCAGTTTGGGACTAGCGGGCAATGAGCAGTTCTTC.